The 2 T cell receptor beta chains presented below share a single source sample, sequenced in a study of blood T cell repertoires in COVID-19. The table came from immunoSEQ multiplex PCR; TCRdb's copy has only in-frame clones and leaves some out. The sample yields roughly 100,000 clones, roughly 90% seen once. The sequenced sample consisted of peripheral blood. The receptor source for this set is a woman aged 80 or over in a cohort sampled during active COVID-19.

The chain employs TRBV7-2 and TRBJ2-5; TRBD1 aligns across 10 bases. After removal of 2 bases from V and 2 bases from J, the junction contained 5 bases not matched to a gene. Per the germline V gene, CDR1 is SGHTA and CDR2 is FQGNSA. The length of the CDR3 is 16 residues. The CDR3 DNA follows: TGTGCCAGCAGCTTAACTGGGACAGGGGTACAAGAGACCCAGTACTTC. It encodes CASSLTGTGVQETQYF.

V usage is TRBV10-3 and J usage is TRBJ1-5; TRBD1 is a possible D gene (6 bases). Germline V lookup: CDR1 ENHRY, CDR2 SYGVKD. V shed 7 bases and J shed 5 bases, with 12 bases lying between them. The CDR3 is 13 amino acids. This chain's CDR3 is CAITQDSYQPQHF. In DNA, the CDR3 is TGTGCCATCACCCAGGACAGTTATCAGCCCCAGCATTTT.